Below are 23 T cell receptor beta chains sequenced from a single sample in a study of cytotoxic CD8 clonotypes in ibrutinib-treated CLL. Clones were read by immunoSEQ multiplex PCR, and TCRdb kept only the in-frame ones, dropping some. The sample includes approximately 330,000 clones, 80% of them seen just once. The sample in question was PBMCs, obtained before ibrutinib treatment. The source is a human donor with chronic lymphocytic leukemia.

V is TRBV29-1 and J is TRBJ1-1; 10 bases are a match to TRBD1. The CDR3 has 15 amino acids. Trimming at V came to 6 bases and at J to 0 bases, leaving 7 bases not matched to a gene. Germline V gene data show CDR1 as SQVTM and CDR2 as ANQGSEA. In DNA form, the CDR3 reads TGCAGCGTGAAGACAGGGGGCTCTCTGAACACTGAAGCTTTCTTT. Amino acids: CSVKTGGSLNTEAFF.

In DNA form, the CDR3 reads TGTGCCATCAGTGGTCAGGGGGCAAACTATGGCTACACCTTC. Protein sequence: CAISGQGANYGYTF. This chain joins TRBV10-3 and TRBJ1-2; TRBD1 matches 8 bases. Germline V CDR1 and CDR2: ENHRY, SYGVKD. Trimming took 4 bases from V and 2 from J; bases not matched to a gene: 3. This CDR3 has 14 amino acids.

The chain uses TRBV11-3 and TRBJ2-7; possibly TRBD2 for D (6 bases). The germline gives CDR1 SGHNT, CDR2 YENEEA. This CDR3 has 18 amino acids. Trimming stripped 5 bases from V and 1 base from J, with 24 bases between. The CDR3 DNA reads as TGTGCCAGCAGCCCGACTAGAAGGGACGCCGACGCTTCCTACGAGCAGTACTTC. Translation: CASSPTRRDADASYEQYF.

This CDR3 reads CAWSVIRTSGSRSYNEQFF. The CDR3 bases are TGTGCCTGGAGTGTGATCCGGACTAGCGGGAGCCGGTCCTACAATGAGCAGTTCTTC. V and J are TRBV30 and TRBJ2-1; 13 bases are shared with TRBD2. Germline CDR1 and CDR2: GTSNPN and SVGIG (reference sequence). V lost 0 bases and J lost 1; bases outside the gene matches: 9. This CDR3 has 19 amino acids.

The chain combines TRBV5-6 with TRBJ2-7; a weak D match, TRBD1 (6 bases). Trimming took 6 bases from V and 1 from J, leaving 8 bases between them. The CDR3 spans 12 residues. CDR1 is SGHDT and CDR2 is YYEEEE in the germline V gene. The CDR3 nucleotides are TGTGCCAGCACGGGACAATCCTACGAGCAGTACTTC. Amino acids: CASTGQSYEQYF.

The chain has TRBV7-2 and TRBJ1-5; weak D call: TRBD1 (5 bases). V gave up 2 bases and J gave up 3 bases, with 17 bases separating them. Germline CDR1 SGHTA, CDR2 FQGNSA. CDR3 length: 17 residues. CDR3 sequence reads: CASSLSGTQVLNQPQHF. CDR3 bases: TGTGCCAGCAGCTTATCCGGGACCCAAGTACTCAATCAGCCCCAGCATTTT.

The CDR3 loop is CASSLAADTQYF. The CDR3 DNA is TGCGCCAGCAGCTTGGCCGCAGATACGCAGTATTTT. The chain employs TRBV5-1 and TRBJ2-3; D call uncertain. V was clipped by 0 bases and J by 4 bases, with 3 bases between them. The germline CDR1 and CDR2 sequences are SGHRS and YFSETQ. The CDR3 consists of 12 residues.

The rearrangement uses TRBV2 and TRBJ2-5; D remains unclear. The germline gives CDR1 SNHLY, CDR2 FYNNEI. The CDR3 is made up of 11 amino acids. Trimming pared 7 bases from V and 11 bases from J, leaving 14 bases between. The DNA of the CDR3 is TGTGCCAGCACCCTGTGGGATTATCAGTACTTC. Its translation is CASTLWDYQYF.

This chain joins TRBV28 and TRBJ2-1, with no clear D. The CDR3 totals 15 residues. V was pared by 4 bases and J by 5 bases, with 15 bases between. CDR1 and CDR2 (germline): MDHEN, SYDVKM. Written as DNA, the CDR3 is TGTGCCAGCAGTTCCTTGGACCTATATAACAATGAGCAGTTCTTC. Its translation is CASSSLDLYNNEQFF.

The V and J genes are TRBV19 and TRBJ1-1; TRBD1 might be the D (6 bases). The CDR3 is made up of 14 amino acids. V was clipped by 2 bases and J by 5 bases, with 12 bases between them. Germline V gives CDR1 LNHDA, CDR2 SQIVND (reference sequence). DNA for the CDR3: TGTGCCAGTAGTATAAGGGGGGCGCGGACTGAAGCTTTCTTT. Translated: CASSIRGARTEAFF. The whole variable domain, remainder taken from reference TRBV19 and TRBJ1-1, is DGGITQSPKYLFRKEGQNVTLSCEQNLNHDAMYWYRQDPGQGLRLIYYSQIVNDFQKGDIAEGYSVSREKKESFPLTVTSAQKNPTAFYLCASSIRGARTEAFFGQGTRLTVV.

The V call is TRBV4-1, the J call TRBJ1-4; 7 positions agree with TRBD1. This CDR3 region has 14 residues. The J segment lost 4 bases and the V segment lost 4 bases, leaving 3 bases of the junction unmatched. In germline, CDR1 is MGHRA, CDR2 YSYEKL. DNA of the CDR3: TGCGCCAGCAGCCCGGGACAGCTTAATGAAAAACTGTTTTTT. Protein sequence: CASSPGQLNEKLFF.

A single count supports this clone. The chain recombines TRBV30 with TRBJ2-7, with D perhaps TRBD1 or TRBD2 (5 bases each). The CDR3 is 12 amino acids. V was cut by 1 base and J by 9 bases, with 13 bases left in between. Germline V gives CDR1 GTSNPN, CDR2 SVGIG (reference sequence). The CDR3 loop is CAWSGDHLWQYF. The CDR3, as DNA: TGTGCCTGGAGTGGGGACCACCTTTGGCAGTACTTC.

The chain carries TRBV2 and TRBJ1-3; 9 bases fit TRBD1. V trimming: 6 bases; J trimming: 4 bases; junction bases outside the gene matches: 4. CDR3 length equals 14 residues. Looked up from germline, CDR1 is SNHLY and CDR2 is FYNNEI. The CDR3 nucleotides are TGTGCCAGCAGGAACAGGGGGCTAGGAAACACCATATATTTT. It specifies CASRNRGLGNTIYF.

V and J are TRBV20-1 and TRBJ1-1, with 7 bases matching TRBD1. J lost 8 bases, V lost 4 bases, and 4 bases had no gene match. CDR3 length equals 11 residues. The germline gives CDR1 DFQATT, CDR2 SNEGSKA (reference sequence). The DNA of the CDR3 is TGCAGTGCTAAAGACAGGGCGGAAGCTTTCTTT. Translation gives CSAKDRAEAFF.

The genes are TRBV5-5 and TRBJ2-7; perhaps TRBD2 as D (5 bases). CDR1 SGHKS and CDR2 YYEKEE come from the germline V gene (reference sequence). Trimming cost V 4 bases and J 7 bases, with 21 bases left between them. This CDR3 contains 15 residues. The CDR3 region is CASSPITGSSGEQYF. DNA for the CDR3: TGTGCCAGCAGCCCGATCACCGGGTCATCGGGAGAGCAGTACTTC.

The gene calls are TRBV29-1 and TRBJ1-3; D is undetermined. This CDR3 region has 12 residues. Looked up from germline, CDR1 is SQVTM and CDR2 is ANQGSEA. V was clipped by 3 bases and J by 0 bases, with 3 bases between them. CDR3 protein: CSVDVSGNTIYF. CDR3 DNA sequence: TGCAGCGTTGATGTCTCTGGAAACACCATATATTTT.

The chain joins TRBV5-1 to TRBJ1-4, with 7 bases lining up with TRBD1. After removal of 4 bases from V and 7 bases from J, the junction contained 1 base not matched to a gene. The CDR3 totals 12 residues. CDR1 is SGHRS and CDR2 is YFSETQ in the germline V gene. CDR3 nucleotide sequence: TGCGCCAGCAGCCGGGACAGTGAAAAACTGTTTTTT. Translating gives CASSRDSEKLFF.

The CDR3 DNA sequence: TGTGCCAGCAATACAGGGGGCGACTATGGCTACACCTTC. Translation gives CASNTGGDYGYTF. The chain has TRBV7-9 and TRBJ1-2; 9 bases align to TRBD1. Per germline, CDR1 SEHNR and CDR2 FQNEAQ (reference sequence). This CDR3 spans 13 amino acids. J gave up 3 bases and V 7 bases, and 3 bases lay outside the gene matches.

The chain links TRBV18 to TRBJ2-4; 7 positions match TRBD1. CDR3 size: 16 residues. Looked up from germline, CDR1 is KGHSH and CDR2 is LQKENI. V shed 4 bases and J 2 bases; nucleotides not matched to a gene: 8. CDR3 loop: CASSQQRGLSKNIQYF. The CDR3 DNA sequence: TGTGCCAGCTCACAACAGAGGGGGCTGTCCAAAAACATTCAGTACTTC.

The chain carries TRBV6-5 and TRBJ2-7; D gene unclear. Deletions cut 3 bases from V and 6 bases from J, with 12 bases between. Germline CDR1 MNHEY, CDR2 SVGAGI. This CDR3 region has 13 residues. The CDR3 coding sequence is TGTGCCAGCAGTTATTCCCCGCACGGCGAGCAGTACTTC. This codes for CASSYSPHGEQYF.

This sequence joins TRBV30 and TRBJ2-3, with 10 bases aligning to TRBD2. With V trimmed by 1 base and J by 1 base, 2 bases remained unmatched. The CDR3 runs 15 residues. Germline values: CDR1 GTSNPN, CDR2 SVGIG (reference sequence). The DNA for the CDR3 is TGTGCCTGGAGTGACCTAGCGGGGGGCACAGATACGCAGTATTTT. As protein: CAWSDLAGGTDTQYF.

This sequence joins TRBV10-3 and TRBJ1-1; the D is unclear. The CDR3 loop spans 13 amino acids. The germline V and J ends were trimmed by 10 bases and 3 bases, with 15 bases remaining between them. CDR1 is ENHRY and CDR2 is SYGVKD in the germline V gene. CDR3 coding DNA: TGTGCCACACGGGCGGATTGGGACACTGAAGCTTTCTTT. Protein sequence: CATRADWDTEAFF.

On this clone itself: Distinct nucleotide sequences in the sample also encode this CDR3. The chain couples TRBV5-4 to TRBJ2-3; 9 bases line up with TRBD2. Germline V gives CDR1 SGHNT, CDR2 YYREEE (reference sequence). This CDR3 is 16 amino acids long. The trim removed 1 base at V and 2 bases at J, leaving 5 bases unmatched. The CDR3, as DNA: TGTGCCAGCAGCTTGCGGCTAGCGGGGAACACAGATACGCAGTATTTT. Translation: CASSLRLAGNTDTQYF.